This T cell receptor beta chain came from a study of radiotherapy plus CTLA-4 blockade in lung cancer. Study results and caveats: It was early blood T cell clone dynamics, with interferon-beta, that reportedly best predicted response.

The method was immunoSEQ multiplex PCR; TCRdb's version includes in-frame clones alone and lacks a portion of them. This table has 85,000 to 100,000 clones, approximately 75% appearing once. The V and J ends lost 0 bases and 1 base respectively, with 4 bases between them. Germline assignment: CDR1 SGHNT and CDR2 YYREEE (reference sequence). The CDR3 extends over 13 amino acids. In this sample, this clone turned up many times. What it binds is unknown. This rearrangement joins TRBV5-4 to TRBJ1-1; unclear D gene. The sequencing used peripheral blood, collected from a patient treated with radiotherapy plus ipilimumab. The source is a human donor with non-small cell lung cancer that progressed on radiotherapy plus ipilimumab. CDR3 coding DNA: TGTGCCAGCAGCTTGGGAGGGAACACTGAAGCTTTCTTT. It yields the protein CASSLGGNTEAFF.